A single TCR beta chain is shown here with its context. This entry is derived from a study of blood T cell repertoires in COVID-19. Sequencing used immunoSEQ multiplex PCR; TCRdb keeps in-frame clones, though not all of them. Of roughly 46,000 clones in the sample, 85% to 90% were seen once. Germline V lookup: CDR1 KGHSH, CDR2 LQKENI. The CDR3 is 15 amino acids. J gave up 0 bases and V 2 bases, and 2 bases lay outside the gene matches. The TCR was taken from a woman aged 45-65 years who had recovered from COVID-19. This chain uses TRBV18 with TRBJ2-5; 8 bases match TRBD1. Specimen: PBMCs or T cells enriched from blood (not recorded which). CDR3 region: CASSPRDRYQETQYF. For the CDR3, the DNA is TGTGCCAGCTCACCAAGGGACAGGTACCAAGAGACCCAGTACTTC.